This T cell receptor (beta chain) was documented in a study of T cell responses to AZD1222 COVID-19 vaccine. Whole-study findings and limits: Spike-specific TCR breadth and depth both grew after two AZD1222 doses. Only a handful of AZD1222 recipients tested seropositive at baseline.

Trimming took 3 bases from V and 4 from J, leaving 3 bases between them. Germline V gene sequence: CDR1 KGHDR, CDR2 SFDVKD. CDR3 length: 11 amino acids. Only in-frame clones appear in the TCRdb table, and some are missing; sequencing was by immunoSEQ multiplex PCR. The sample lists around 120,000 clones; roughly 90% were seen once. As for this clone: What it binds is unknown.

The source is an adult in good health. The J gene is TRBJ2-7, the V gene TRBV24-1; D gene ambiguous. The sample here was peripheral blood, taken on day 0 of AZD1222 vaccination. The CDR3 coding sequence is TGTGCCACCAGTGATCCATACGAGCAGTACTTC. It is translated as CATSDPYEQYF.